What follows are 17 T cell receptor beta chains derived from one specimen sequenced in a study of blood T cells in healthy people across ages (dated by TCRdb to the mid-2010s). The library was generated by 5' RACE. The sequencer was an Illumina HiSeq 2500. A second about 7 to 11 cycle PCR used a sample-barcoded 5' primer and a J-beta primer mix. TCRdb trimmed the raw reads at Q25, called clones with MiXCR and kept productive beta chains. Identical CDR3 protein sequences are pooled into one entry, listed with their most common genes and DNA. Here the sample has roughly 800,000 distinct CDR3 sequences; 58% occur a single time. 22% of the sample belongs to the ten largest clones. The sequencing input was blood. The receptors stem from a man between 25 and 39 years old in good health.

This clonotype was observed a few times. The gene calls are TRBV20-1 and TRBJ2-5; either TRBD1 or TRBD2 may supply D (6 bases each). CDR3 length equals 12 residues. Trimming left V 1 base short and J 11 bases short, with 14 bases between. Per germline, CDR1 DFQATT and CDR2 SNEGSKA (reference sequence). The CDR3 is CSARAPRGEQYF. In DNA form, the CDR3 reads TGCAGTGCTAGAGCACCAAGGGGGGAGCAGTACTTC.

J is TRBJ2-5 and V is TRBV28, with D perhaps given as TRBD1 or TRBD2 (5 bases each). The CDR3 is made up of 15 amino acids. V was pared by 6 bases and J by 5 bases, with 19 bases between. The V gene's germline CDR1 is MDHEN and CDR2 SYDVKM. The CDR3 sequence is CASSGAEIQEETQYF. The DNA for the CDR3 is TGTGCCAGCAGCGGGGCAGAGATCCAAGAGGAGACCCAGTACTTC.

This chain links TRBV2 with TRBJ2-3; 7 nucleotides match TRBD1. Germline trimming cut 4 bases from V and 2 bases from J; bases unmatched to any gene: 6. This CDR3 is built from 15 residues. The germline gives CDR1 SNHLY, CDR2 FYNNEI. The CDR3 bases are TGTGCCAGCAGTGTCTCAGGGGGTTTCACAGATACGCAGTATTTT. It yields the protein CASSVSGGFTDTQYF.

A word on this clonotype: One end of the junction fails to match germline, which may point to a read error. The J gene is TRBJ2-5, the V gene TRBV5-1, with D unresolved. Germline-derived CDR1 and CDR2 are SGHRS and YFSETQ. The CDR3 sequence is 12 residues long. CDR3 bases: TGCGCCAGCAGCCTTGAGAAAGAGGCCCAGTACTTC. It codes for CASSLEKEAQYF.

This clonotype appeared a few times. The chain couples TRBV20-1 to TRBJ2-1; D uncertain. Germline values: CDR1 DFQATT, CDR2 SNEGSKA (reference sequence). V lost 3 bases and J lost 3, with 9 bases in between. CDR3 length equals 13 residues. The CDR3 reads CSASVVDYNEQFF. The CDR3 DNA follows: TGCAGTGCTAGTGTAGTGGACTACAATGAGCAGTTCTTC.

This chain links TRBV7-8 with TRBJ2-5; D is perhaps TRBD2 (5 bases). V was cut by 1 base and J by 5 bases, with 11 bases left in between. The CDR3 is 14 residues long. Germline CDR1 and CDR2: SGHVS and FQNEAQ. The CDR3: CASSLGSGWETQYF. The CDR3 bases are TGTGCCAGCAGCTTAGGGTCGGGATGGGAGACCCAGTACTTC.

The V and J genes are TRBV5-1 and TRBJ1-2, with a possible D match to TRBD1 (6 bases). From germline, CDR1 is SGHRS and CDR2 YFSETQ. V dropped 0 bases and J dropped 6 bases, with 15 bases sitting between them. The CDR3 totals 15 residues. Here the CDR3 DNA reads TGCGCCAGCAGCTTGGAGGGGGGGCTGGAGGATGGCTACACCTTC. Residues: CASSLEGGLEDGYTF.

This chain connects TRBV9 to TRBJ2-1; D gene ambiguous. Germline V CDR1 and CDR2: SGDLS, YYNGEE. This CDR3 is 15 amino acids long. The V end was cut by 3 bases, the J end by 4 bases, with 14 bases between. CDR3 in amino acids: CASSDLGQLYNEQFF. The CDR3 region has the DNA TGTGCCAGCAGCGACCTAGGCCAGCTATACAATGAGCAGTTCTTC.

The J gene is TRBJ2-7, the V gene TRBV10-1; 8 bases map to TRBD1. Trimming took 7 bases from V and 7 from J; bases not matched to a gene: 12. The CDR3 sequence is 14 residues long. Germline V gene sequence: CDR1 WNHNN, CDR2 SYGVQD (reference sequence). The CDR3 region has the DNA TGCGCCAGCACCCCAGGACAGGGTTACAATGAGCAGTACTTC. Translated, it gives CASTPGQGYNEQYF.

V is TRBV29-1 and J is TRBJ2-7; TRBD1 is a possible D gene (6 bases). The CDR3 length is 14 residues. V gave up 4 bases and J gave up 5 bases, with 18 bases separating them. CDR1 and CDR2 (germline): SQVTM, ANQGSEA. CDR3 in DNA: TGCAGCGTTGCAAGGGCAGGGGCGTTCAACGAGCAGTACTTC. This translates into CSVARAGAFNEQYF.

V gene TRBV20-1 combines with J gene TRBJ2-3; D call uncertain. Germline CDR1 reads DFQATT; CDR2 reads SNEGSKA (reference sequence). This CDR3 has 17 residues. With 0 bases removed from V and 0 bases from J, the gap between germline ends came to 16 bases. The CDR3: CSARDLIVGGSTDTQYF. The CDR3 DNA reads TGCAGTGCTAGAGATCTCATCGTGGGCGGAAGCACAGATACGCAGTATTTT.

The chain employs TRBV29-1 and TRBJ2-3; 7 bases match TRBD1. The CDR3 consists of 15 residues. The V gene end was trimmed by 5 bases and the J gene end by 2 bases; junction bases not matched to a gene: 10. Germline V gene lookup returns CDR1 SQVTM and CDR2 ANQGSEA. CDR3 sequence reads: CSVTGQVGVTDTQYF. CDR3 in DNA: TGCAGCGTTACCGGACAGGTTGGGGTCACAGATACGCAGTATTTT.

The CDR3 reads CAIRGGQSVDEQYF. In nucleotides, the CDR3 is TGTGCCATCAGGGGGGGACAGTCGGTAGACGAGCAGTACTTC. The genes are TRBV10-3 and TRBJ2-5; weak D call: TRBD1 (7 bases). TRBJ2-7 explains the end of the DNA better; the J call may be wrong. The length of the CDR3 is 14 residues. Germline lookup yields CDR1 ENHRY and CDR2 SYGVKD.

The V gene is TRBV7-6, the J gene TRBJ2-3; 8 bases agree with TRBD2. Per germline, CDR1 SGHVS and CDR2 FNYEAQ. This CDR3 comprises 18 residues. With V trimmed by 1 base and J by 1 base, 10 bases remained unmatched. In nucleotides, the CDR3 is TGTGCCAGCAGCTTAGTTCTGGGAGCGGGGGTCGGCACAGATACGCAGTATTTT. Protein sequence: CASSLVLGAGVGTDTQYF.

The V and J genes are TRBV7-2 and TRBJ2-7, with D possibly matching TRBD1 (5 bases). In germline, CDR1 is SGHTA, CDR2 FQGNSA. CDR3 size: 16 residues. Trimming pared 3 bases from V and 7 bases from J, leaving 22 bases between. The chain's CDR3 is CASSFSLGHMAGEQYF. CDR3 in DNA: TGTGCCAGCAGCTTTTCTCTTGGGCATATGGCAGGGGAGCAGTACTTC.

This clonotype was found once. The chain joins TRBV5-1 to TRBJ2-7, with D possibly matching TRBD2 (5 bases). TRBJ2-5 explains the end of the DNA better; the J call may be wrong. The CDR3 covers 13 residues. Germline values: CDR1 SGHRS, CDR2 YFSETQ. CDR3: CASASVEGETQYF. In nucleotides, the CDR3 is TGCGCCAGCGCCTCCGTTGAGGGCGAGACCCAGTACTTC.

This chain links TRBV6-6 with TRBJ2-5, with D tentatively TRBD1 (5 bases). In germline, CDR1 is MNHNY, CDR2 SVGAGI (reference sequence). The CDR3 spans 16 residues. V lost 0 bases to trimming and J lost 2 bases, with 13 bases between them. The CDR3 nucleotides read TGTGCCAGCAGTTACTCGGAACAGGTTACTCAAGAGACCCAGTACTTC. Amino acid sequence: CASSYSEQVTQETQYF.